This T cell receptor (beta chain) was sequenced for a study of shared clonotypes between healthy human individuals. General study points: The low donor count limited represented genetic and exposure-history diversity.

Genomic DNA (from each subset) was split evenly across several immunoSEQ plates. Around 30,000 T cell genomes, or 300 ng DNA, went into unsorted PBMC replicate PCRs. Ten immunoSEQ deep assay plates were used to sequence unsorted PBMC DNA. TCRdb's table, derived via immunoSEQ multiplex PCR, lists solely in-frame clones and lacks some. The repertoire holds 530,000 or so clones, with approximately 79% as singletons. Trimming took 2 bases from V and 2 from J, leaving 8 bases between them. This CDR3 is built from 14 residues. CDR1 and CDR2 (germline): KGHSH, LQKENI. Comments on this clone: Its antigen is not identified.

Sequenced material: PBMCs. The clonotype comes from a woman aged 40 to 50 in good health. Some clones in this sample may be carry-over from other donors' samples. The chain employs TRBV18 and TRBJ2-3; D is perhaps TRBD2 (6 bases). The CDR3 DNA follows: TGTGCCAGCTCACCAAGGACTATCACAGATACGCAGTATTTT. Its protein product is CASSPRTITDTQYF.